Shown below are 2 T cell receptor beta chains from a single sample sequenced in a study of PD-1 blockade in mismatch repair-deficient tumors (dated by TCRdb to 2017 to 2019). Receptor libraries were prepared by the immunoSEQ multiplex PCR assay. The table comes from immuneACCESS by way of TCRdb, which keeps in-frame sequences with V and J called. Part of the clones is missing from these tables; in studies checked, under half for an unresolved V gene and the rest for unknown reasons. Present in this sample are around 15,000 clones, more than 65% of which were seen just once. The ten top clones hold almost 3.5% of the sample. Sequences were derived from PBMCs, sampled 4 weeks after starting pembrolizumab. The receptors were sampled from an adult with mismatch repair-deficient cancer.

The chain employs TRBV5-1 and TRBJ2-1, with 7 bases matching TRBD2. The CDR3 contains 14 residues. The germline V gene has CDR1 SGHRS and CDR2 YFSETQ. V shed 3 bases and J 6 bases; nucleotides not matched to a gene: 6. The CDR3 DNA follows: TGCGCCAGCAGCTGGGGGGGACTTCCCAATGAGCAGTTCTTC. Residues: CASSWGGLPNEQFF.

The chain employs TRBV18 and TRBJ2-7, with D possibly being TRBD1 (5 bases). Germline V CDR1 and CDR2: KGHSH, LQKENI. The ends were cut back, 3 bases at V and 4 bases at J, with 13 bases in the middle. CDR3 length equals 14 residues. CDR3 residues: CASSPPGIGYEQYF. CDR3 DNA sequence: TGTGCCAGCTCACCTCCAGGGATCGGGTACGAGCAGTACTTC.